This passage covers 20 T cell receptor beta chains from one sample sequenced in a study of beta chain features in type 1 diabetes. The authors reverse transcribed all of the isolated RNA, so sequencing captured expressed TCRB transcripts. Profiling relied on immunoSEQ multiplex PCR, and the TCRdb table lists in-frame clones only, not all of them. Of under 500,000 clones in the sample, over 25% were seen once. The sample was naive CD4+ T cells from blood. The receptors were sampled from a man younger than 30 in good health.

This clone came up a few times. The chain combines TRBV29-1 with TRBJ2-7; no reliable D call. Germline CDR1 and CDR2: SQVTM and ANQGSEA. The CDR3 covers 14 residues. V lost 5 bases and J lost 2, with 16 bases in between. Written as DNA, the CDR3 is TGCAGCGTTCGTATGAGGTCCAATCCCTACGAGCAGTACTTC. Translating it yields CSVRMRSNPYEQYF.

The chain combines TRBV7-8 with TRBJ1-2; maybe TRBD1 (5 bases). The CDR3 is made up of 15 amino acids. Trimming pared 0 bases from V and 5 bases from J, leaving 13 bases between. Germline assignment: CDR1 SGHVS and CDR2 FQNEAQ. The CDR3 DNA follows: TGTGCCAGCAGCTTAGCGGCAGGGCTTTGGTATGGCTACACCTTC. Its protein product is CASSLAAGLWYGYTF. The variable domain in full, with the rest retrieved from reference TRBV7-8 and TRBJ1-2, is GAGVSQSPRYKVAKRGQDVALRCDPISGHVSLFWYQQALGQGPEFLTYFQNEAQLDKSGLPSDRFFAERPEGSVSTLKIQRTQQEDSAVYLCASSLAAGLWYGYTFGSGTRLTVV.

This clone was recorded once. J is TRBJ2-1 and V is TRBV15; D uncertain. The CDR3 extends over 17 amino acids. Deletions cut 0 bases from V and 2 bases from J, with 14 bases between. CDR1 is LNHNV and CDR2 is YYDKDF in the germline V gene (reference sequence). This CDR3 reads CATSRDRTVSPYNEQFF. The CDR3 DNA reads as TGTGCCACCAGCAGAGACCGGACCGTTTCGCCCTACAATGAGCAGTTCTTC.

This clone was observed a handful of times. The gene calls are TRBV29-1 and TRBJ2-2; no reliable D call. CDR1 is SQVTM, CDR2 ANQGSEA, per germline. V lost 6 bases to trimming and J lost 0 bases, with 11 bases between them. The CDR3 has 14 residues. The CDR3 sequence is CSVRPFTNTGELFF. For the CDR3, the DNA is TGCAGCGTCCGACCCTTCACGAACACCGGGGAGCTGTTTTTT.

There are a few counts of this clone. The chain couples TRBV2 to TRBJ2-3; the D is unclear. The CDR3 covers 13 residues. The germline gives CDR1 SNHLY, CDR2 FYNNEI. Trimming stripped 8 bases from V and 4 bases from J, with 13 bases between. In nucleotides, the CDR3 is TGTGCCAGCGGCAGCCTATGGTCAGATACGCAGTATTTT. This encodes CASGSLWSDTQYF. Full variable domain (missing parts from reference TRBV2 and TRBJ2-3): EPEVTQTPSHQVTQMGQEVILRCVPISNHLYFYWYRQILGQKVEFLVSFYNNEISEKSEIFDDQFSVERPDGSNFTLKIRSTKLEDSAMYFCASGSLWSDTQYFGPGTRLTVL.

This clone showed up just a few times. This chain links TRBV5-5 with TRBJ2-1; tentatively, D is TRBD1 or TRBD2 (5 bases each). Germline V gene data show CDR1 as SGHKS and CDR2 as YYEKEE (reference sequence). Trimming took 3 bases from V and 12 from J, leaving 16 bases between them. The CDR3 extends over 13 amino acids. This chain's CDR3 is CASSWDLGVSQFF. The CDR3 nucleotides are TGTGCCAGCAGCTGGGACCTAGGGGTATCGCAGTTCTTC.

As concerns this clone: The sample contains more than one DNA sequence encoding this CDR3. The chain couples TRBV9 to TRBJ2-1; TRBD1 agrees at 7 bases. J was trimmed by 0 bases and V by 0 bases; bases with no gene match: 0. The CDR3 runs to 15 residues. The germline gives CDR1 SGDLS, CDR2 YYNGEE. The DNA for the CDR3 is TGTGCCAGCAGCGTAGAGGGGGCCTCCTACAATGAGCAGTTCTTC. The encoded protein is CASSVEGASYNEQFF. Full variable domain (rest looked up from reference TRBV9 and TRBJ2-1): DSGVTQTPKHLITATGQRVTLRCSPRSGDLSVYWYQQSLDQGLQFLIQYYNGEERAKGNILERFSAQQFPDLHSELNLSSLELGDSALYFCASSVEGASYNEQFFGPGTRLTVL.

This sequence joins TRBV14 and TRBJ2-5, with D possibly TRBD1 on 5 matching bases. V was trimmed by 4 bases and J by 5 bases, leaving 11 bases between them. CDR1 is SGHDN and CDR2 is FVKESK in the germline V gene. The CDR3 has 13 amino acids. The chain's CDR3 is CASSRGLRETQYF. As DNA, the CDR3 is TGTGCCAGCAGCCGGGGCCTCCGGGAGACCCAGTACTTC.

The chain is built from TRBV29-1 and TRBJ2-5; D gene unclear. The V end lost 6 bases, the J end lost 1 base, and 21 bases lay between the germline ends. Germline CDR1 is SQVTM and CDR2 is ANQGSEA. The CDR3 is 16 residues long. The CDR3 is CSVDAFQVPGQETQYF. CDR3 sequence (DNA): TGCAGCGTCGATGCGTTCCAAGTGCCCGGCCAAGAGACCCAGTACTTC.

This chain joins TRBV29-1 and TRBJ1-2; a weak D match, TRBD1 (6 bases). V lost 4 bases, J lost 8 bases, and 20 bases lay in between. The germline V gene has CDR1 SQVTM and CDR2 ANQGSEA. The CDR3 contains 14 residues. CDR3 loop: CSVVSQGITGGYTF. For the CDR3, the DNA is TGCAGCGTTGTTTCTCAGGGGATAACTGGAGGCTACACCTTC.

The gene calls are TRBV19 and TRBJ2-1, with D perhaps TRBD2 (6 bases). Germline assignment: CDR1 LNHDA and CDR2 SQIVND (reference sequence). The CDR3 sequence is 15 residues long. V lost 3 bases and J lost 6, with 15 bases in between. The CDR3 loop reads CASSIRGVRSNEQFF. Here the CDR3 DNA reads TGTGCCAGTAGTATCCGCGGGGTGAGATCCAATGAGCAGTTCTTC.

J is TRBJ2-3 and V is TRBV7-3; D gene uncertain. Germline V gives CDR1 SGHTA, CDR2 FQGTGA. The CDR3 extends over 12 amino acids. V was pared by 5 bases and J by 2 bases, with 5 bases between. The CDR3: CASSGPTDTQYF. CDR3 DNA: TGTGCCAGCAGCGGACCCACAGATACGCAGTATTTT.

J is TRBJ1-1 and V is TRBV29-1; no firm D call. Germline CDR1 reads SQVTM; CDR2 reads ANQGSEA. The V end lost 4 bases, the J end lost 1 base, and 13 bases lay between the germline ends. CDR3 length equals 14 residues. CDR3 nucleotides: TGCAGCGTTGTCCCGGGGTTGGAGAACACTGAAGCTTTCTTT. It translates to CSVVPGLENTEAFF.

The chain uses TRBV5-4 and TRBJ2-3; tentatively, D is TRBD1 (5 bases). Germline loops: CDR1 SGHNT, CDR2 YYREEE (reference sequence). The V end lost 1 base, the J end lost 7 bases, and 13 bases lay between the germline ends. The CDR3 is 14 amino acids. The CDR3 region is CASSLRQGDNTQYF. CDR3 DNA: TGTGCCAGCAGCTTGAGGCAGGGTGATAATACGCAGTATTTT.

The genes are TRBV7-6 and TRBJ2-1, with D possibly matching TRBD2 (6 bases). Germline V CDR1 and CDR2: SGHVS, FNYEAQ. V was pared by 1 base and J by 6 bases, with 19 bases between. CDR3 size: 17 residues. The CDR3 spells CASSLVGGNSIRNEQFF. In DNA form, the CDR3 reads TGTGCCAGCAGCTTAGTTGGAGGGAACTCTATCCGCAATGAGCAGTTCTTC. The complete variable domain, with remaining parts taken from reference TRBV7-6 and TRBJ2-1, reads GAGVSQSPRYKVTKRGQDVALRCDPISGHVSLYWYRQALGQGPEFLTYFNYEAQQDKSGLPNDRFSAERPEGSISTLTIQRTEQRDSAMYRCASSLVGGNSIRNEQFFGPGTRLTVL.

CDR3 region: CAWSGGLGGEQYF. The CDR3 bases are TGTGCCTGGAGTGGGGGTTTGGGAGGCGAGCAGTACTTC. This chain links TRBV30 with TRBJ2-7, with a weak D call TRBD2 (6 bases). The CDR3 runs 13 residues. Trimming cost V 1 base and J 6 bases, with 13 bases left between them. Germline V gives CDR1 GTSNPN, CDR2 SVGIG (reference sequence). Drawing the rest from reference TRBV30 and TRBJ2-7, the complete variable domain is SQTIHQWPATLVQPVGSPLSLECTVEGTSNPNLYWYRQAAGRGLQLLFYSVGIGQISSEVPQNLSASRPQDRQFILSSKKLLLSDSGFYLCAWSGGLGGEQYFGPGTRLTVT.

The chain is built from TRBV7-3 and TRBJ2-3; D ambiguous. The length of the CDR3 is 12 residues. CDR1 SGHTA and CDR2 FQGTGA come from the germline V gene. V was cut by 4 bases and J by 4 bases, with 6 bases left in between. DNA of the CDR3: TGTGCCAGCAGCTCCGATTCAGATACGCAGTATTTT. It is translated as CASSSDSDTQYF.

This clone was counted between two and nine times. CDR3 protein: CASSVVAGQHEQFF. In nucleotides, the CDR3 is TGTGCCAGCAGCGTAGTCGCGGGACAACATGAGCAGTTCTTC. J is TRBJ2-1 and V is TRBV9; D may match TRBD1 or TRBD2 (6 bases each). The V gene's germline CDR1 is SGDLS and CDR2 YYNGEE. The CDR3 sequence is 14 residues long. V was shortened by 0 bases and J by 8 bases, with 12 bases between the two germline ends.

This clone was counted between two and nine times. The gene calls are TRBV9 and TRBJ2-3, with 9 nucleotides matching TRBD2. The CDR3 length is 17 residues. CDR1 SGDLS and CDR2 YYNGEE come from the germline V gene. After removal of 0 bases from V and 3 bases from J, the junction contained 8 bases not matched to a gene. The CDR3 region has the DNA TGTGCCAGCAGCGTAGTTGGGGCTAGCGGGACTACAGATACGCAGTATTTT. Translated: CASSVVGASGTTDTQYF.

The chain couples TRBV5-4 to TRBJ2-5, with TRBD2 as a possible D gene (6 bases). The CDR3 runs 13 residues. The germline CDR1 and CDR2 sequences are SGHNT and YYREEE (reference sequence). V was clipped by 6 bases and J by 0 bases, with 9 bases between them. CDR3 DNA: TGTGCCAGCACCCGGGACTACCAAGAGACCCAGTACTTC. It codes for CASTRDYQETQYF. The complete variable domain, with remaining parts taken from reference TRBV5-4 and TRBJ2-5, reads ETGVTQSPTHLIKTRGQQVTLRCSSQSGHNTVSWYQQALGQGPQFIFQYYREEENGRGNFPPRFSGLQFPNYSSELNVNALELDDSALYLCASTRDYQETQYFGPGTRLLVL.